This entry lists 17 T cell receptor beta chains sequenced from one sample in a study of neurological immune-mediated disorders. Using its own MiXCR run on the 5' RACE reads, TCRdb lists one record per CDR3 protein. The table lists about 24,000 distinct CDR3 sequences, roughly 12% of them singletons. The sample consisted of PBMCs. The receptors come from a woman aged 40 to 50 with HTLV-1-associated myelopathy (HAM/TSP).

This clonotype has a count of ten or more. The chain employs TRBV20-1 and TRBJ2-2; 10 bases agree with TRBD2. CDR1 is DFQATT and CDR2 is SNEGSKA in the germline V gene (reference sequence). CDR3 length: 16 residues. The ends lost 0 bases at V and 2 bases at J; junction bases unmatched: 3. The CDR3 sequence is CSARDRTSGNTGELFF. In DNA form, the CDR3 reads TGCAGTGCTAGAGATAGGACTAGCGGCAACACCGGGGAGCTGTTTTTT.

This clonotype was recorded many times. The chain recombines TRBV21-1 with TRBJ2-1. TRBV21-1 is an annotated pseudogene. CDR3 length: 15 residues. The chain's CDR3 is CASSKRGGSYNEQFF. As DNA, the CDR3 is TGTGCCAGCAGCAAACGGGGGGGCTCCTACAATGAGCAGTTCTTC.

This clonotype was detected many times. The chain combines TRBV12-3 or TRBV12-4 with TRBJ2-2; D ambiguous. The CDR3 runs 12 residues. V was pared by 6 bases and J by 0 bases, with 2 bases between. CDR3 region: CASSTNTGELFF. For the CDR3, the DNA is TGTGCCAGCAGCACGAACACCGGGGAGCTGTTTTTT.

A remark on this clonotype: Sequence at one end of the junction differs from germline and may be a read error. V is TRBV6-6 and J is TRBJ2-2; 9 positions match TRBD1. CDR1 is MNHNY, CDR2 SVGAGI, per germline (reference sequence). The CDR3 has 16 residues. The chain's CDR3 is CASSDRGESNTGELFF. The CDR3 coding sequence is TGTGCCAGCAGTGACAGGGGGGAGTCGAACACTGGGGAGCTGTTTTTT.

This clonotype showed up many times. The rearrangement uses TRBV5-1 and TRBJ2-3; D is perhaps TRBD1 (6 bases). The CDR3 covers 15 residues. The V end was cut by 4 bases, the J end by 6 bases, with 18 bases between. CDR1 is SGHRS and CDR2 is YFSETQ in the germline V gene. CDR3 region: CASSKSNRDGDTQYF. CDR3 sequence (DNA): TGCGCCAGCAGCAAAAGCAACAGGGATGGGGATACGCAGTATTTT.

The CDR3, as DNA: TGCGCCAGCAGCCCATCCGGACTAGCGGGTCAAGAGACCCAGTACTTC. Its translation is CASSPSGLAGQETQYF. V gene TRBV5-1 combines with J gene TRBJ2-5; 11 nucleotides match TRBD2. The CDR3 is made up of 16 amino acids. CDR1 is SGHRS, CDR2 YFSETQ, per germline. Trimming removed 4 bases from V and 2 bases from J; junction bases left unmatched: 7.

This clonotype was observed many times. The chain couples TRBV27 to TRBJ2-1; D is unresolved. The CDR3 contains 13 residues. The V end was cut by 5 bases, the J end by 4 bases, with 9 bases between. Germline V CDR1 and CDR2: MNHEY, SMNVEV (reference sequence). The CDR3 loop reads CASSETRYNEQFF. The CDR3 DNA reads as TGTGCCAGCAGTGAGACCCGATACAATGAGCAGTTCTTC.

This clonotype occurred many times. The chain carries TRBV10-3 and TRBJ2-1, with D possibly TRBD2 on 7 matching bases. The length of the CDR3 is 16 residues. Germline V gives CDR1 ENHRY, CDR2 SYGVKD. V dropped 3 bases and J dropped 7 bases, with 19 bases sitting between them. The CDR3 is CAISDRGALGGNEQFF. DNA for the CDR3: TGTGCCATCAGTGATCGGGGGGCGCTAGGAGGAAATGAGCAGTTCTTC.

This clonotype occurred many times. This chain links TRBV10-2 with TRBJ2-3, with D perhaps TRBD1 (6 bases). Trimming stripped 5 bases from V and 4 bases from J, with 19 bases between. The CDR3 contains 16 residues. Germline lookup yields CDR1 WSHSY and CDR2 SAAADI. CDR3 sequence (DNA): TGCGCCAGCAGTAACCGCAGGGGAGTGGTGGCAGATACGCAGTATTTT. Translating it yields CASSNRRGVVADTQYF.

This clonotype was seen repeatedly, ten times or more. This rearrangement joins TRBV13 to TRBJ1-3; D is perhaps TRBD1 (5 bases). CDR1 is PRHDT, CDR2 FYEKMQ, per germline (reference sequence). This CDR3 is 13 amino acids long. The V end lost 4 bases, the J end lost 2 bases, and 6 bases lay between the germline ends. The CDR3 reads CASSSTAGNTIYF. For the CDR3, the DNA is TGTGCCAGCAGCTCGACAGCTGGAAACACCATATATTTT.

The table lists this clonotype with many counts. The rearrangement uses TRBV20-1 and TRBJ1-6, with D possibly TRBD1 on 5 matching bases. V lost 1 base and J lost 5, with 21 bases in between. This CDR3 comprises 18 residues. CDR1 and CDR2 from the germline V gene are DFQATT and SNEGSKA (reference sequence). DNA of the CDR3: TGCAGTGCTAGAGCCCGGAGGCAGGGCCCCGTCGATAATTCACCCCTCCACTTT. It yields the protein CSARARRQGPVDNSPLHF.

This clonotype was counted ten times or more. This rearrangement joins TRBV7-8 to TRBJ1-2; D not resolved. Germline CDR1 and CDR2: SGHVS and FQNEAQ. The germline V and J ends were trimmed by 1 base and 4 bases, with 10 bases remaining between them. This CDR3 is 14 amino acids long. The CDR3 nucleotides are TGTGCCAGCAGCTTAGAGACGGAATTCTATGGCTACACCTTC. Protein: CASSLETEFYGYTF.

This clonotype is medium-sized. The J gene is TRBJ1-2, the V gene TRBV21-1; no check of the table's D call, TRBD1, against the DNA was made. TRBV21-1 is labeled a pseudogene. The CDR3 consists of 13 residues. The CDR3 DNA sequence: TGTGCCAGCAGCGGGGACCGGGGCTATGGCTACACCTTC. This gives the protein CASSGDRGYGYTF.

There are many counts of this clonotype. The chain carries TRBV12-3 or TRBV12-4 and TRBJ2-7; D unresolved. Trimming took 7 bases from V and 5 from J, leaving 15 bases between them. The CDR3 spans 13 residues. The CDR3 protein is CASTQVGRDEQYF. The DNA of the CDR3 is TGTGCCAGCACCCAGGTAGGACGAGACGAGCAGTACTTC.

Ten or more counts support this clonotype. The chain employs TRBV5-1 and TRBJ2-7; D may be TRBD2 (5 bases). The CDR3 contains 13 residues. Per germline, CDR1 SGHRS and CDR2 YFSETQ. V shed 2 bases and J shed 1 base, with 7 bases lying between them. In nucleotides, the CDR3 is TGCGCCAGCAGCTTCGGACTGTCCTACGAGCAGTACTTC. This sequence encodes CASSFGLSYEQYF.

This clonotype was observed a handful of times. The chain links TRBV5-1 to TRBJ1-5; a possible D gene is TRBD1 (6 bases). The CDR3 is made up of 15 amino acids. Germline values: CDR1 SGHRS, CDR2 YFSETQ. The V end was cut by 0 bases, the J end by 4 bases, with 11 bases between. The CDR3 is CASSLGGAGNQPQHF. In DNA form, the CDR3 reads TGCGCCAGCAGCTTGGGGGGGGCCGGAAATCAGCCCCAGCATTTT.

The table lists this clonotype with many counts. The chain combines TRBV18 with TRBJ2-6; TRBD1 might be the D (6 bases). Looked up from germline, CDR1 is KGHSH and CDR2 is LQKENI. This CDR3 is built from 16 residues. Trimming left V 5 bases short and J 4 bases short, with 15 bases between. The CDR3 is CASSWTVVEGANVLTF. The CDR3 region has the DNA TGTGCCAGCTCATGGACAGTAGTGGAAGGGGCCAACGTCCTGACTTTC.